The 30 T cell receptor beta chains below all came from one sample that was sequenced in a study of intratumoral heterogeneity in liver cancer. Here immunoSEQ multiplex PCR was the method, and the copy in TCRdb shows in-frame clones only, minus some. The sample lists just over 20,000 clones; about two thirds were seen once. Sample: tumor-adjacent normal tissue, taken before any cancer treatment. These receptor sequences come from a woman in her 70s with hepatocellular carcinoma.

This clone has more than one count but fewer than ten. The rearrangement links TRBV18 to TRBJ1-1; D remains ambiguous. CDR1 and CDR2 from the germline V gene are KGHSH and LQKENI. V lost 5 bases and J lost 8, with 9 bases in between. The CDR3 loop spans 11 amino acids. For the CDR3, the DNA is TGTGCCAGCTCAGACACGCTAGAAGCTTTCTTT. Amino acids: CASSDTLEAFF.

The chain joins TRBV5-1 to TRBJ2-1, with 8 nucleotides matching TRBD2. CDR3 length: 14 amino acids. Germline trimming cut 3 bases from V and 9 bases from J; bases unmatched to any gene: 8. From germline, CDR1 is SGHRS and CDR2 YFSETQ. The DNA for the CDR3 is TGCGCCAGCAGCTCAGTAGCGGGAAGGGGTGAGCAGTTCTTC. This codes for CASSSVAGRGEQFF.

The rearrangement joins TRBV7-9 to TRBJ1-1; 7 positions agree with TRBD1. From germline, CDR1 is SEHNR and CDR2 FQNEAQ (reference sequence). The CDR3 extends over 14 amino acids. Unmatched junction bases numbered 2, after V lost 1 base and J lost 3 bases. The CDR3 reads CASSLEGGHTEAFF. The CDR3 DNA is TGTGCCAGCAGCTTAGAAGGGGGCCACACTGAAGCTTTCTTT.

This clone was counted only a few times. This sequence joins TRBV6-2 or TRBV6-3 and TRBJ2-7; D gene ambiguous. Germline assignment: CDR1 MNHEY and CDR2 SVGEGT. Trimming stripped 0 bases from V and 2 bases from J, with 2 bases between. CDR3 size: 12 residues. The CDR3 sequence is CASSYSTYEQYF. The DNA for the CDR3 is TGTGCCAGCAGTTACTCGACCTACGAGCAGTACTTC.

CDR3 residues: CATSRGAAYQETQYF. CDR3 bases: TGTGCCACCAGCAGAGGTGCAGCGTACCAAGAGACCCAGTACTTC. V and J are TRBV15 and TRBJ2-5; D is unresolved. Trimming pared 1 base from V and 0 bases from J, leaving 9 bases between. The CDR3 loop spans 15 amino acids. Germline lookup yields CDR1 LNHNV and CDR2 YYDKDF (reference sequence). Combining the CDR3 with reference TRBV15 and TRBJ2-5 gives the whole variable domain DAMVIQNPRYQVTQFGKPVTLSCSQTLNHNVMYWYQQKSSQAPKLLFHYYDKDFNNEADTPDNFQSRRPNTSFCFLDIRSPGLGDTAMYLCATSRGAAYQETQYFGPGTRLLVL.

This chain uses TRBV28 with TRBJ1-2; 11 positions agree with TRBD1. The CDR3 runs 19 residues. Germline V gene lookup returns CDR1 MDHEN and CDR2 SYDVKM. Trimming removed 1 base from V and 7 bases from J; junction bases left unmatched: 17. CDR3 coding DNA: TGTGCCAGCAGTTTATCATCCGGAGTTACTGGACAGGGGGCTCTTGGCTACACCTTC. This gives the protein CASSLSSGVTGQGALGYTF.

The genes are TRBV7-9 and TRBJ2-5, with 9 positions matching TRBD1. Germline lookup yields CDR1 SEHNR and CDR2 FQNEAQ (reference sequence). This CDR3 has 16 amino acids. The V segment lost 5 bases and the J segment 2 bases; nucleotides outside the gene matches: 9. The CDR3 bases are TGTGCCAGCAGCAAAAAAAGACAGGGGGGACAAGAGACCCAGTACTTC. It codes for CASSKKRQGGQETQYF. Filled out from reference TRBV7-9 and TRBJ2-5, the complete variable domain reads DTGVSQNPRHKITKRGQNVTFRCDPISEHNRLYWYRQTLGQGPEFLTYFQNEAQLEKSRLLSDRFSAERPKGSFSTLEIQRTEQGDSAMYLCASSKKRQGGQETQYFGPGTRLLVL.

The chain carries TRBV7-9 and TRBJ1-6, with TRBD1 matching over 11 bases. Germline CDR1 and CDR2: SEHNR and FQNEAQ (reference sequence). The CDR3 has 16 residues. V was clipped by 1 base and J by 10 bases; unmatched bases: 6. CDR3 amino acids: CASSLDGTGGLSPLHF. The CDR3 DNA is TGTGCCAGCAGCTTAGATGGGACAGGGGGGCTCTCACCCCTCCACTTT.

The table lists this clone with a few counts. V usage is TRBV10-3 and J usage is TRBJ2-1, with TRBD2 matching 7 bases. Germline-derived CDR1 and CDR2 are ENHRY and SYGVKD. V lost 8 bases to trimming and J lost 5 bases; unmatched junction nucleotides: 6. The CDR3 is 13 residues long. CDR3 nucleotides: TGTGCCATCTCTGAGCGGGGCGACAATGAGCAGTTCTTC. As protein: CAISERGDNEQFF.

The genes are TRBV21-1 and TRBJ2-7; TRBD2, as called in the table, went unchecked against the DNA. TRBV21-1 is listed as a pseudogene. The CDR3 consists of 15 residues. The CDR3 DNA reads TGTGCCAGCAGCAAAGTTGGCGGGAGCTCCTACGAGCAGTACTTC. Translated: CASSKVGGSSYEQYF.

The CDR3 is CASSGALPGNYGYTF. CDR3 nucleotides: TGTGCCAGCAGTGGGGCCCTTCCGGGGAACTATGGCTACACCTTC. This chain joins TRBV2 and TRBJ1-2; no reliable D call. The CDR3 contains 15 residues. V was pared by 4 bases and J by 2 bases, with 14 bases between. In germline, CDR1 is SNHLY, CDR2 FYNNEI.

The chain carries TRBV6-5 and TRBJ1-4; D is perhaps TRBD1 (6 bases). Trimming took 11 bases from V and 6 from J, leaving 16 bases between them. The CDR3 runs to 13 residues. Germline V gives CDR1 MNHEY, CDR2 SVGAGI. Here the CDR3 DNA reads TGTGCCGTGGGCCGGGGGGCTTATGAAAAACTGTTTTTT. Residues: CAVGRGAYEKLFF.

This chain links TRBV7-2 with TRBJ1-5; D possibly corresponds to TRBD1 (5 bases). Trimming took 1 base from V and 4 from J, leaving 8 bases between them. The CDR3 totals 14 residues. Per germline, CDR1 SGHTA and CDR2 FQGNSA. CDR3 residues: CASSLGQRNQPQHF. In DNA, the CDR3 is TGTGCCAGCAGCTTAGGACAGAGGAATCAGCCCCAGCATTTT.

This sequence joins TRBV19 and TRBJ1-5; 9 nucleotides match TRBD1. The germline V gene has CDR1 LNHDA and CDR2 SQIVND (reference sequence). With V trimmed by 3 bases and J by 5 bases, 5 bases remained unmatched. This CDR3 is 15 amino acids long. CDR3 region: CASSMGQGGYQPQHF. CDR3 coding DNA: TGTGCCAGTAGTATGGGACAGGGAGGGTATCAGCCCCAGCATTTT.

The chain carries TRBV5-1 and TRBJ2-5, with D possibly TRBD1 on 6 matching bases. Trimming stripped 7 bases from V and 3 bases from J, with 13 bases between. The CDR3 is made up of 13 amino acids. Germline CDR1 reads SGHRS; CDR2 reads YFSETQ. The CDR3 region is CASDATGKETQYF. CDR3 nucleotide sequence: TGCGCCAGCGACGCTACAGGGAAAGAGACCCAGTACTTC.

This chain joins TRBV15 and TRBJ2-7, with 9 bases fitting TRBD2. Germline values: CDR1 LNHNV, CDR2 YYDKDF (reference sequence). The CDR3 loop spans 15 amino acids. The V segment lost 3 bases and the J segment 6 bases; nucleotides outside the gene matches: 9. The CDR3 sequence: CATSSGSGSVSEQYF. Here the CDR3 DNA reads TGTGCCACCAGCAGCGGTAGCGGGAGTGTCTCCGAGCAGTACTTC.

V gene TRBV7-6 combines with J gene TRBJ2-6; D may be TRBD2 (5 bases). The CDR3 loop spans 15 amino acids. Between the trimmed V and J ends, which lost 7 bases and 0 bases, there was a span of 10 bases. Germline loops: CDR1 SGHVS, CDR2 FNYEAQ. The CDR3 nucleotides are TGTGCCAGCACCTCCGGGGTCTCTGGGGCCAACGTCCTGACTTTC. Translation gives CASTSGVSGANVLTF.

The chain uses TRBV27 and TRBJ2-5; 13 bases align to TRBD2. CDR3 size: 16 residues. V dropped 5 bases and J dropped 2; count of bases not matched to a gene: 5. Germline lookup yields CDR1 MNHEY and CDR2 SMNVEV (reference sequence). The CDR3, as DNA: TGTGCCAGCAGTCGCCGACTAGCGGGGGGACAAGAGACCCAGTACTTC. This gives the protein CASSRRLAGGQETQYF.

This clone was counted a single time. The rearrangement uses TRBV5-1 and TRBJ2-2; the match to TRBD2 covers 10 bases. This CDR3 region has 15 residues. Germline-derived CDR1 and CDR2 are SGHRS and YFSETQ. V trimming: 1 base; J trimming: 4 bases; junction bases outside the gene matches: 1. CDR3 sequence (DNA): TGCGCCAGCAGCTTGAGACTAGCGGGCACCGGGGAGCTGTTTTTT. Translation: CASSLRLAGTGELFF.

This chain uses TRBV14 with TRBJ2-1; 16 nucleotides match TRBD2. The CDR3 contains 16 residues. Germline V gene sequence: CDR1 SGHDN, CDR2 FVKESK. V lost 1 base to trimming and J lost 7 bases; unmatched junction nucleotides: 1. Here the CDR3 DNA reads TGTGCCAGCAGCCAAGGGGGACTAGCGGGAGGGAATGAGCAGTTCTTC. Its protein is CASSQGGLAGGNEQFF.

This clone came up a few times. The chain is built from TRBV5-4 and TRBJ2-1, with D perhaps given as TRBD1 or TRBD2 (5 bases each). The CDR3 is made up of 13 amino acids. V lost 0 bases and J lost 10, with 11 bases in between. The germline V gene encodes CDR1 SGHNT and CDR2 YYREEE (reference sequence). CDR3 residues: CASSLVRGVEQFF. The CDR3 DNA follows: TGTGCCAGCAGCTTGGTTCGAGGGGTCGAGCAGTTCTTC.

The chain joins TRBV6-5 to TRBJ1-3; TRBD1 might be the D (5 bases). Germline lookup yields CDR1 MNHEY and CDR2 SVGAGI. V shed 6 bases and J shed 1 base, with 10 bases lying between them. This CDR3 spans 14 amino acids. CDR3 amino acids: CASRPGLSGNTIYF. CDR3 sequence (DNA): TGTGCCAGCAGGCCGGGGCTGTCTGGAAACACCATATATTTT.

V is TRBV5-6 and J is TRBJ2-1; 10 nucleotides match TRBD1. This CDR3 has 16 amino acids. Germline trimming cut 3 bases from V and 0 bases from J; bases unmatched to any gene: 3. The germline V gene has CDR1 SGHDT and CDR2 YYEEEE. As DNA, the CDR3 is TGTGCCAGCAGCTACTGGACAGGGGGCTCCTACAATGAGCAGTTCTTC. Its translation is CASSYWTGGSYNEQFF.

CDR3 region: CAVGLFHEQYF. DNA for the CDR3: TGTGCCGTAGGACTATTCCACGAGCAGTACTTC. The chain combines TRBV5-4 with TRBJ2-7; D possibly corresponds to TRBD2 (6 bases). In germline, CDR1 is SGHNT, CDR2 YYREEE (reference sequence). This CDR3 region has 11 residues. The V end was cut by 10 bases, the J end by 5 bases, with 13 bases between.

The gene calls are TRBV5-4 and TRBJ2-2, with TRBD2 as a possible D gene (6 bases). CDR1 is SGHNT and CDR2 is YYREEE in the germline V gene (reference sequence). This CDR3 is 15 amino acids long. Trimming took off 0 bases at V and 5 bases at J, with 11 bases between the two ends. The CDR3 region is CASSLGAAGTGELFF. The DNA of the CDR3 is TGTGCCAGCAGCTTGGGAGCGGCGGGGACCGGGGAGCTGTTTTTT.

The V gene is TRBV3-1 (or the pseudogene TRBV3-2), the J gene TRBJ2-3; D is unclear. Per the germline V gene, CDR1 is LGHDT and CDR2 is YNNKEL (reference sequence). Trimming removed 3 bases at V and 4 bases at J, with 14 bases between. The CDR3 runs to 15 residues. The CDR3, as DNA: TGTGCCAGCAGCCAGGATGATTCTCAGCCAGATACGCAGTATTTT. Translated: CASSQDDSQPDTQYF.

This clone qualifies as medium-sized. This CDR3 is also generated by other DNA sequences in the sample. V gene TRBV19 combines with J gene TRBJ1-2, with D unclear. Trimming removed 3 bases at V and 4 bases at J, with 6 bases between. Germline-derived CDR1 and CDR2 are LNHDA and SQIVND (reference sequence). The CDR3 contains 12 residues. CDR3 bases: TGTGCCAGTAGTATTTCTGTCTATGGCTACACCTTC. Translation: CASSISVYGYTF.

The rearrangement links TRBV12-2 to TRBJ2-5; the D segment call TRBD2 is taken from the table without a DNA check. TRBV12-2 is a recognized pseudogene. The length of the CDR3 is 14 residues. The CDR3 reads CASRLQDFQETQYF. The DNA for the CDR3 is TGTGCAAGTCGCTTGCAGGACTTCCAAGAGACCCAGTACTTC.

The CDR3, as DNA: TGTGCCAGTAGTATTGCCAGGGGCAGCACCGGGGAGCTGTTTTTT. Protein: CASSIARGSTGELFF. The V and J genes are TRBV19 and TRBJ2-2, with a tentative D call TRBD1 (6 bases). The CDR3 loop spans 15 amino acids. In germline, CDR1 is LNHDA, CDR2 SQIVND (reference sequence). The V end was cut by 3 bases, the J end by 4 bases, with 12 bases between.

V and J are TRBV11-2 and TRBJ2-1; D is unclear. CDR1 and CDR2 from the germline V gene are SGHAT and FQNNGV. This CDR3 is built from 13 residues. Trimming left V 0 bases short and J 8 bases short, with 8 bases between. The CDR3 DNA follows: TGTGCCAGCAGCTTAGAAGGCCAAGATGAGCAGTTCTTC. Its translation: CASSLEGQDEQFF.